A single sample is the source of the 22 T cell receptor beta chains below, sequenced in a study of vaccination and CD4 T cells after COVID-19 (dated 2022 in TCRdb). The meaning of the sample's treatment or condition label: roughly 10-day PBMC culture with coronavirus spike peptide pools or control peptides (ViraFEST assay). Their antigens are not known. The library was produced with PCR. Sequencing relied on an Illumina iSeq 100. At the Johns Hopkins FTIC core, DNA from the cultured CD4+ T cells underwent TCR sequencing with the Oncomine TCR Beta short-read assay. TCRdb passed the public sequencing reads through fastp at Q25 and MiXCR, retaining productive beta sequences. Rows are unified per CDR3 protein, each entry keeping the most common DNA and genes. This sample comprises some 10,000 distinct CDR3 sequences, over 70% of them detected only once. Clones ranked in the top ten supply roughly a tenth of the sample.

Sequenced: CD4+ T cells from blood, cultured in vitro. These TCRs come from a human donor who had recovered from COVID-19.

The chain is built from TRBV7-8 and TRBJ1-1; D gene uncertain. CDR3 size: 16 residues. CDR1 is SGHVS, CDR2 FQNEAQ, per germline. V dropped 1 base and J dropped 5 bases, with 17 bases sitting between them. The CDR3 loop reads CASSLGGASFSTEAFF. The CDR3 DNA reads TGTGCCAGCAGCTTAGGAGGAGCGAGCTTTTCTACTGAAGCTTTCTTT.

This clonotype was counted once. This sequence joins TRBV20-1 and TRBJ1-6, with TRBD1 matching over 11 bases. The germline V gene encodes CDR1 DFQATT and CDR2 SNEGSKA (reference sequence). The CDR3 is 16 residues long. The J segment lost 5 bases and the V segment lost 3 bases, leaving 6 bases of the junction unmatched. CDR3 amino acids: CSARPRDRGDNSPLHF. CDR3 nucleotides: TGCAGTGCTAGGCCCCGGGACAGGGGGGATAATTCACCCCTCCACTTT.

Of note for this clonotype: Mismatch with germline at one junction end may stem from a read error. The chain employs TRBV6-1 and TRBJ1-2; D gene uncertain. There are 12 residues in the CDR3. Per germline, CDR1 MNHNS and CDR2 SASEGT. The CDR3 region is CASKAGDYGYTF. DNA of the CDR3: TGCGCCAGTAAAGCGGGCGACTATGGCTACACCTTC.

The chain uses TRBV20-1 and TRBJ1-1; 9 bases line up with TRBD1. Trimming took 1 base from V and 6 from J; bases not matched to a gene: 9. Germline CDR1 DFQATT, CDR2 SNEGSKA (reference sequence). This CDR3 contains 15 residues. The CDR3 nucleotides are TGCAGTGCTAGAGGGAAGACAGGGGGAGAGGCTGAAGCTTTCTTT. As protein: CSARGKTGGEAEAFF.

For the CDR3, the DNA is TGTGCCAGCAGTCTTAACAGGGGGCTAGACTATGGCTACACCTTC. Residues: CASSLNRGLDYGYTF. The chain carries TRBV6-1 and TRBJ1-2; 9 bases align to TRBD1. This CDR3 is built from 15 residues. Per the germline V gene, CDR1 is MNHNS and CDR2 is SASEGT. J was trimmed by 3 bases and V by 5 bases; bases with no gene match: 7.

Here the CDR3 reads CASSLESGTQYF. CDR3 sequence (DNA): TGTGCCAGCAGCTTAGAATCAGGGACCCAGTACTTC. The chain employs TRBV7-3 and TRBJ2-5, with D unresolved. This CDR3 spans 12 amino acids. The germline V and J ends were trimmed by 2 bases and 7 bases, with 8 bases remaining between them. Looked up from germline, CDR1 is SGHTA and CDR2 is FQGTGA.

This chain uses TRBV20-1 with TRBJ2-3, with TRBD1 matching over 7 bases. The germline gives CDR1 DFQATT, CDR2 SNEGSKA (reference sequence). The CDR3 has 15 residues. Unmatched junction bases numbered 9, after V lost 4 bases and J lost 2 bases. Here the CDR3 DNA reads TGCAGTGCTACCCCGGACAGGCGATACACAGATACGCAGTATTTT. Protein sequence: CSATPDRRYTDTQYF.

This clonotype was counted a single time. The CDR3 DNA reads TGTGCCAGCAGGTCGGGTCCCGGCCCCGGGGAGCTGTTTTTT. Translation: CASRSGPGPGELFF. The genes are TRBV27 and TRBJ2-2, with D unclear. There are 14 residues in the CDR3. V lost 6 bases and J lost 6, with 14 bases in between. The germline V gene has CDR1 MNHEY and CDR2 SMNVEV (reference sequence).

About this clonotype itself: Compared with germline, one end of the junction differs, possibly owing to a read error. The chain uses TRBV11-2 and TRBJ2-2, with D perhaps TRBD2 (5 bases). Per germline, CDR1 SGHAT and CDR2 FQNNGV. The CDR3 is 16 residues long. The CDR3 bases are TGTGCCAGCAGCTTAGTTACAGCGGCCGACACCGGGGAGCTGTCTTTT. Its protein product is CASSLVTAADTGELSF. Looking up the rest from reference TRBV11-2 and TRBJ2-2 gives the full variable domain: EAGVAQSPRYKIIEKRQSVAFWCNPISGHATLYWYQQILGQGPKLLIQFQNNGVVDDSQLPKDRFSAERLKGVDSTLKIQPAKLEDSAVYLCASSLVTAADTGELSFGEGSRLTVL.

This clonotype was seen a single time. V usage is TRBV6-1 and J usage is TRBJ2-7; D is perhaps TRBD2 (5 bases). V lost 1 base and J 4 bases, leaving 17 bases between the germline ends. Per the germline V gene, CDR1 is MNHNS and CDR2 is SASEGT. The CDR3 spans 16 residues. CDR3 sequence reads: CASSEVSGNLGYEQYF. As DNA, the CDR3 is TGTGCCAGCAGTGAAGTAAGCGGAAACTTGGGTTACGAGCAGTACTTC.

This chain uses TRBV15 with TRBJ1-4; D might be TRBD1 (5 bases). Trimming left V 1 base short and J 2 bases short, with 11 bases between. Germline assignment: CDR1 LNHNV and CDR2 YYDKDF (reference sequence). CDR3 size: 16 residues. This chain's CDR3 is CATSRGGGSTNEKLFF. The CDR3 bases are TGTGCCACCAGCAGAGGCGGGGGAAGCACTAATGAAAAACTGTTTTTT.

This clonotype was seen a handful of times. The rearrangement uses TRBV27 and TRBJ1-5; D call uncertain. The germline gives CDR1 MNHEY, CDR2 SMNVEV (reference sequence). The CDR3 length is 14 residues. V gave up 4 bases and J gave up 7 bases, with 14 bases separating them. CDR3 in amino acids: CASSSIEGGQPQHF. The CDR3 DNA reads TGTGCCAGCAGTTCAATAGAAGGAGGACAGCCCCAGCATTTT.

V and J are TRBV6-1 and TRBJ2-3; 8 bases are shared with TRBD1. Germline CDR1 is MNHNS and CDR2 is SASEGT. Trimming at V came to 6 bases and at J to 2 bases, leaving 10 bases not matched to a gene. This CDR3 spans 16 amino acids. This CDR3 reads CASREQGAQHTDTQYF. CDR3 nucleotide sequence: TGTGCCAGCAGAGAGCAGGGGGCGCAGCACACAGATACGCAGTATTTT.

The chain recombines TRBV29-1 with TRBJ1-1; TRBD1 matches at 9 bases. The CDR3 covers 14 residues. V dropped 6 bases and J dropped 3; count of bases not matched to a gene: 8. In germline, CDR1 is SQVTM, CDR2 ANQGSEA. This CDR3 reads CSVGFTGGYTEAFF. CDR3 DNA: TGCAGCGTCGGATTTACAGGGGGCTACACTGAAGCTTTCTTT.

V gene TRBV5-1 combines with J gene TRBJ2-3; D is possibly TRBD2 (5 bases). Germline V gives CDR1 SGHRS, CDR2 YFSETQ. The ends were cut back, 1 base at V and 4 bases at J, with 7 bases in the middle. The CDR3 extends over 13 amino acids. This CDR3 is CASSLSAADTQYF. Written as DNA, the CDR3 is TGCGCCAGCAGCTTGTCAGCGGCAGATACGCAGTATTTT.

This chain connects TRBV5-1 to TRBJ1-6, with 8 nucleotides matching TRBD1. Germline assignment: CDR1 SGHRS and CDR2 YFSETQ. The CDR3 runs to 15 residues. After removal of 2 bases from V and 11 bases from J, the junction contained 9 bases not matched to a gene. CDR3 amino acids: CASSFGTQGAAPLHF. In DNA form, the CDR3 reads TGCGCCAGCAGCTTCGGAACCCAGGGGGCTGCACCCCTCCACTTT.

The chain is built from TRBV15 and TRBJ2-7, with a tentative D call TRBD2 (5 bases). The CDR3 spans 13 residues. Germline V gene sequence: CDR1 LNHNV, CDR2 YYDKDF (reference sequence). V shed 5 bases and J shed 6 bases, with 14 bases lying between them. The CDR3 spells CATSLPGWSEQYF. CDR3 bases: TGTGCCACCAGCCTCCCGGGGTGGTCCGAGCAGTACTTC.

The CDR3 nucleotides are TGTGCCAGCATCAGCGGGACCTCTCATGGCTACACCTTC. It is translated as CASISGTSHGYTF. The rearrangement joins TRBV6-1 to TRBJ1-2; perhaps TRBD1 as D (5 bases). Per germline, CDR1 MNHNS and CDR2 SASEGT. CDR3 length equals 13 residues. V lost 7 bases, J lost 6 bases, and 15 bases lay in between.

The V and J genes are TRBV6-1 and TRBJ2-5, with a possible D match to TRBD1 (5 bases). The CDR3 length is 14 residues. The ends were cut back, 8 bases at V and 1 base at J, with 14 bases in the middle. Germline-derived CDR1 and CDR2 are MNHNS and SASEGT. This CDR3 is CASRSTGFQETQYF. DNA of the CDR3: TGTGCCAGCCGTAGCACAGGATTCCAAGAGACCCAGTACTTC.

The chain's CDR3 is CASRAGGDTQYF. CDR3 DNA sequence: TGTGCCAGCAGGGCCGGCGGAGATACGCAGTATTTT. This rearrangement joins TRBV11-2 to TRBJ2-3; D gene ambiguous. CDR3 length equals 12 residues. V was cut by 6 bases and J by 5 bases, with 9 bases left in between. Germline CDR1 reads SGHAT; CDR2 reads FQNNGV.

The chain is built from TRBV12-3 or TRBV12-4 and TRBJ1-1; TRBD1 agrees at 7 bases. V dropped 4 bases and J dropped 5; count of bases not matched to a gene: 7. This CDR3 is 14 amino acids long. The CDR3 loop reads CASSYEGAQTEAFF. The CDR3 bases are TGTGCCAGCAGTTACGAGGGGGCGCAGACTGAAGCTTTCTTT.

By frequency in the sample, this clonotype is large (0.1 to 1%). The V call is TRBV27, the J call TRBJ2-2; D is unclear. CDR1 is MNHEY and CDR2 is SMNVEV in the germline V gene (reference sequence). CDR3 size: 16 residues. V dropped 6 bases and J dropped 0 bases, with 14 bases sitting between them. CDR3 region: CASSPSRAANTGELFF. CDR3 bases: TGTGCCAGCAGCCCCAGCCGGGCGGCGAACACCGGGGAGCTGTTTTTT.